This T cell receptor beta chain comes out of a study of blood T cell repertoires in COVID-19. Across the whole study: COVID-19 samples, acute and convalescent, were from the United States, Italy and Spain. Nucleic acid was either cDNA or gDNA, and it came from T cells, B-cell-depleted T cells, or PBMCs.

Profiling relied on immunoSEQ multiplex PCR, and the TCRdb table lists in-frame clones only, not all of them. Of about 130,000 clones in the sample, 80% to 90% were seen once. The receptor comes from a woman aged 60 to 75 with acute or convalescent COVID-19. Sequenced sample: peripheral blood.

The CDR3 DNA sequence: TGTGCCAGCAGTGAAAATGGGAGGACTGAAGCTTTCTTT. This codes for CASSENGRTEAFF. The chain links TRBV6-1 to TRBJ1-1; D gene ambiguous. The CDR3 has 13 residues. Germline CDR1 and CDR2: MNHNS and SASEGT. V lost 2 bases and J lost 5, with 9 bases in between.